Included here is one TCR beta chain sequence, with context. The data were taken from a study of T cell responses to AZD1222 COVID-19 vaccine. Trimming left V 4 bases short and J 5 bases short, with 16 bases between. Germline V gene lookup returns CDR1 SGHNT and CDR2 YYREEE (reference sequence). CDR3 size: 14 residues. Measured with immunoSEQ multiplex PCR; TCRdb has only the in-frame clones, and not every one. This table holds 20,000 to 30,000 clones, roughly 91% found once. The receptor comes from an adult who received the AZD1222 COVID-19 vaccine. This chain uses TRBV5-4 with TRBJ2-7; a possible D gene is TRBD2 (5 bases). Specimen: peripheral blood, collected 28 days after the second AZD1222 dose. CDR3 in DNA: TGTGCCAGCAGCCGGTGGCTAGCCCTCAACGAGCAGTACTTC. This sequence encodes CASSRWLALNEQYF.